A selection of T cell receptor beta chains follows, all from one sample in a study of blood T cell repertoires in COVID-19. Sequenced by immunoSEQ multiplex PCR; TCRdb stores in-frame clones only, minus some. The repertoire holds approximately 91,000 clones, with over 70% as singletons. The material sequenced was peripheral blood. These receptors came from a man in his sixties or seventies with acute or convalescent COVID-19. CDR3s include the opening cysteine and the closing phenylalanine or tryptophan. The order of the fields is J gene, clone size, V gene, D gene, CDR3 DNA, CDR3 protein. A D gene is named only where the DNA matches it firmly. Size is omitted from some rows. Given values are once, few, many or a class for expanded clones.

j_gene: TRBJ1-1; abundance: NA; v_gene: TRBV29-1; d_gene: TRBD1; CDR3nt: TGCAGCGTACGACAGGGGATTGTAAACACTGAAGCTTTCTTT; CDR3aa: CSVRQGIVNTEAFF
j_gene: TRBJ2-1; abundance: NA; v_gene: TRBV12-5; d_gene: NA; CDR3nt: TGTGCTAGTGGTTTGGTCGGTAGCGGAGGTGAGCAGTTCTTC; CDR3aa: CASGLVGSGGEQFF
j_gene: TRBJ2-7; abundance: NA; v_gene: TRBV5-6; d_gene: TRBD1; CDR3nt: TGTGCCAGCAGGGCACCGGGACAGGGGCCTTACGAGCAGTACTTC; CDR3aa: CASRAPGQGPYEQYF
j_gene: TRBJ2-5; abundance: NA; v_gene: TRBV18; d_gene: NA; CDR3nt: TGTGCCAGCTCACCAGGCACAGATCAAGAGACCCAGTACTTC; CDR3aa: CASSPGTDQETQYF
j_gene: TRBJ2-7; abundance: NA; v_gene: TRBV5-8; d_gene: NA; CDR3nt: TGTGCCAGCAGCCCTCACAGACGGACCTACGAGCAGTACTTC; CDR3aa: CASSPHRRTYEQYF
j_gene: TRBJ2-2; abundance: NA; v_gene: TRBV7-7; d_gene: NA; CDR3nt: TGTGCTAGCAGCCGACTAAGCGGGAACACCGGGGAGCTGTTTTTT; CDR3aa: CASSRLSGNTGELFF
j_gene: TRBJ2-2; abundance: once; v_gene: TRBV27; d_gene: TRBD2; CDR3nt: TGTGCCAGCAGTCCCCCCGGGAGGGGCGTCGGGGAGCTGTTTTTT; CDR3aa: CASSPPGRGVGELFF
j_gene: TRBJ1-5; abundance: NA; v_gene: TRBV24-1; d_gene: NA; CDR3nt: TGTGCCACCAGTGACTCCCTAGGACAGAAGAGTAGCAATCAGCCCCAGCATTTT; CDR3aa: CATSDSLGQKSSNQPQHF
j_gene: TRBJ1-2; abundance: NA; v_gene: TRBV19; d_gene: NA; CDR3nt: TGTGCCAGTAGCAGAACAGGGTCTGGCTATGGCTACACCTTC; CDR3aa: CASSRTGSGYGYTF
j_gene: TRBJ2-1; abundance: NA; v_gene: TRBV24-1; d_gene: TRBD1; CDR3nt: TGTGCCACCAGTGATCCAGGGGGAAGCTCCTACAATGAGCAGTTCTTC; CDR3aa: CATSDPGGSSYNEQFF
j_gene: TRBJ2-1; abundance: NA; v_gene: TRBV2; d_gene: NA; CDR3nt: TGTGCCAGCAGTGAAGAAGGGCTAGCAGCGGCGGCGATGGATGAGCAGTTCTTC; CDR3aa: CASSEEGLAAAAMDEQFF